The present TCR beta chain was sequenced within a study of cytomegalovirus exposure and HLA in healthy donors (dated by TCRdb to about 2017). At the level of the whole study: In an earlier analysis of 550 to 750 of the donors, approximately 300 Gb of sequence data and roughly 100 million unique TCR beta sequences from about 190 million T cells were reported. Roughly 300 gigabases of sequencing data and approximately 84 million unique TCR sequences were included in an early release covering about 700 HLA-typed donors. Of the 300 to 450 genotyped donors, 81% fell in the genetic ancestry cluster associated with self-reported Caucasian donors. The aim of the study was to test whether cataloging public T cell receptors could identify signatures of past pathogen exposure. The T cell repertoires of around 730 subjects were profiled by immunosequencing and related to cytomegalovirus serostatus. In addition to the first cohort of 500 to 850 subjects, a separate validation cohort of 120 different subjects was used. To predict cytomegalovirus infection status, the study brought together high-throughput TCR immunosequencing, statistical association of individual TCRs with disease status, and machine learning. In a later analysis, previously published TCR beta repertoires from more than 500 donors were re-analyzed and high-resolution HLA genotyping was added so that TCR occurrence patterns could be studied. Rather than drawing on any new phenotypic data, the later analysis identified candidate immune exposures from TCR beta sequences and the way those sequences occurred across donors. An earlier analysis of more than 450 of the donors used high-throughput TCR beta sequencing to judge whether each TCR beta V gene segment behaved as functional or pseudogenic. Donor age, sex, ethnicity and CMV serostatus were collected together with the repertoire data. In a later genetic analysis, genome-wide SNP genotypes for about 55% of the roughly 700 donors were used, and that subset was treated as a discovery cohort. All discovery cohort repertoires had been generated on a single sequencing platform. Class I and class II HLA loci were covered by the typing at four-digit resolution. Typing coverage varied by locus: about 620-630 donors for A, B, C, DRB1 and DQB1; 522 for DQA1; more than 600 for DPA1; some 470 for DPB1. Four to six DR-DQ haplotypes were handled as single units for association and clustering, since linkage in the cohort was strong. On average, roughly 240,000 unique TCR beta nucleotide sequences were sequenced per donor among about 400 genotyped donors of the cohort, with 15% to 20% of those sequences being non-productive.

The study at large found these results: In a later analysis, HLA-associated TCR beta chains showed more clonal expansion and lower generation probabilities than non-associated chains that were equally common. Immune exposure information for the cohort was limited to CMV serostatus. The presence/absence analyses assumed that sequencing depth was roughly uniform across donors, and that assumption may not be true. An association between a missense DCLRE1C variant and V-gene and J-gene trimming of TCR beta chains was found in a later genetic analysis and replicated in an independent cohort. Most TCR sequences were observed very rarely across donors, whereas some public TCRs were present in many individuals. In an earlier analysis of roughly 500 of the donors, most TCR beta V segments appeared in productive rearrangements about 87% or about 30% of the time, broadly matching IMGT annotations. Most CMV-associated TCR beta chains appeared to be HLA-restricted in a later analysis, and the HLA associations seemed to be driven largely by CMV exposure. Because the 87-base-pair reads could not distinguish some IMGT-functional V segments, including TRBV6-2 and TRBV6-3, those segments were excluded. A cluster of highly shared sequence variants was judged likely to represent a technical artifact of the sequencing pipeline. Because counts were too low, seventeen rarely observed V segments, including chromosome 9 orphons, were excluded from the earlier analysis of 587 of the donors. A later analysis associated roughly 17,000 TCR beta sequences with specific HLA alleles at a false discovery rate of 0.05. Strong co-occurrence of HLA alleles, especially DR and DQ, made assigning TCR associations to individual alleles difficult. In a later analysis, TCR association rates were found to vary across HLA loci, with the most associated TCRs seen for DRB1 alleles and the fewest for HLA-C alleles. According to the authors, the approach could potentially be generalized to other disease states and immunological phenotypes. The classifier was reported to diagnose cytomegalovirus status with high specificity and sensitivity in both the original and validation cohorts. A further reported finding was that TCR beta sequences accurately predicted the HLA-A and HLA-B alleles for most subjects in the first cohort. Because some donors lacked HLA typing at each locus, the association tests relied only on the typed subset. The cohort was sequenced for TCR beta chains only, and without alpha or paired-chain data the features that could be detected were limited. Several of the top co-occurrence clusters appeared to be linked to parvovirus B19, influenza, CMV and Epstein-Barr virus, according to a later analysis. A later genetic analysis reported fewer N-insertions in productive TCRs among donors in an Asian-associated ancestry cluster than the approximately 670-donor mean. In the study, roughly 160 TCR beta chains were listed as associated with cytomegalovirus. Correlated functional status among segregating V segments might reflect linkage disequilibrium, but an unknown experimental factor could not be ruled out. Three of the identified cytomegalovirus-associated TCR beta chains were confirmed in vitro to be specific for cytomegalovirus antigens.

The cohort comprised approximately 700 healthy bone marrow donors. At the time of sampling, every cohort member was nominally healthy, though immune exposures that went unrecorded were likely present. The donor was CMV seronegative and was included in the group of a few hundred seronegative cohort members. A peripheral blood sample was collected from each donor, and TCR beta sequencing was performed on peripheral blood mononuclear cells. Genomic DNA extraction from the blood cell samples was performed with the Qiagen DNeasy Blood Extraction Kit. In regard to this clone: Its cognate antigen has yet to be identified. No base-level quality is on record; no much larger clone is a single base apart.

Library construction relied on the immunoSEQ multiplex PCR assay. The multiplex PCR relied on a mix of 60 forward primers for TCR Vbeta segments and 13 reverse primers for TCR Jbeta segments. The CDR3 region of rearranged TCR beta genes was amplified from genomic DNA by a multiplex PCR assay. Amplified TCR beta libraries were sequenced as 87-base-pair reads on the Illumina HiSeq System. Per the authors' processing: A later analysis tallied approximately 87 million unique TCR beta chains across the 700 or so repertoires, and approximately 11 million of those chains were shared by two or more donors. A nearest-neighbor algorithm error-corrected the raw reads and collapsed the reads into unique sequences, merging closely related sequences to remove PCR and sequencing errors. To assign V, D and J gene segments, CDR3 sequences were aligned to IMGT reference sequences. For a sequence to be retained, at least a six-nucleotide match to both a V gene segment and a J gene segment was required. Rearrangements were called productive when the CDR3 lacked stop codons and stayed in frame with V and J; all others were non-productive. Following IMGT convention, CDR3 was defined as the stretch from the second conserved V-encoded cysteine up to the conserved J-encoded phenylalanine. In an earlier analysis of 550 to 650 of the donors, sequences lacking an unambiguous match to a single V gene segment were excluded. In an earlier analysis of some 590 of the donors, a V segment was called functional when productive rearrangements were above 56.7%, and segregating when the standard deviation between donors exceeded 5%. To diagnose cytomegalovirus status from the catalog of TCR beta chain sequences, a statistical classification framework was built. V and J gene assignment, in a later analysis, came from comparing TCR nucleotide sequences with IMGT/GENE-DB human TR gene sequences. A later analysis assigned CDR3 sequences and most-parsimonious VDJ recombination scenarios with the TCRdist pipeline. In a later analysis, each TCR beta chain was defined by its CDR3 amino acid sequence together with its V-gene family, and reads lacking a unique V-gene family were excluded. In a later analysis, a few hundred highly shared, low-generation-probability nucleotide sequences were removed to address suspected cross-contamination and a sequencing artifact. A later analysis calculated a clonal expansion index for each public chain from normalized within-repertoire ranks of inferred template counts. Generation probabilities in a later analysis came from a VDJ recombination model fitted to out-of-frame rearrangements, and those results were checked against IGoR. Hypergeometric tests were used in a later analysis to score TCR-TCR, TCR-HLA and TCR-CMV co-occurrence, with a repertoire-size bias correction applied to the TCR pairs. False discovery rates were estimated in a later analysis by permuting HLA or CMV assignments 20 times. A later analysis grouped co-occurring TCRs with DBSCAN, adding TCRdist sequence similarity when clustering within HLA-allele-positive subsets. For co-occurrence clustering, repertoires with fewer than 30,000 or more than 120,000 public chains were excluded, along with roughly 5 repertoires with anomalous nucleotide sharing. This immuneACCESS table, as held by TCRdb, lists in-frame sequences with V and J called but not all clones. Of the missing ones, under half trace to an unresolved V gene in checked studies; the others have no known cause. V and J calls and clone size follow that table, whereas D and trimming were derived from the DNA. The sample table lists 55,000 to 80,000 clones, about 85% of them with a count of one. In total, the top ten clones hold about 11% of the sample.

Inclusive of the bounding cysteine and phenylalanine, the CDR3 is 12 residues long. Kept here is only the CDR3 DNA, which spans 36 bases and is read in frame from base 1. As encoded in the germline V gene, CDR1 is MNHNS while CDR2 is SASEGT. Deletion took 4 bases off V and 9 bases off J, with a span of 10 bases between the germline ends. The origin of this receptor is a female donor in good health and CMV-seronegative. Recombination linked TRBV6-1 to TRBJ2-1, with the identity of the D gene unclear. Specimen: PBMCs. The CDR3 region has the sequence CASSADLREQFF. In nucleotide form, the sequence is TGTGCCAGCAGTGCCGATCTGCGTGAGCAGTTCTTC.